These 13 T cell receptor beta chains share one sample of origin, sequenced in a study of cytomegalovirus exposure and HLA in healthy donors. TCRdb's table, derived via immunoSEQ multiplex PCR, lists solely in-frame clones and lacks some. The sample lists 130,000 or so clones; about 87% were seen once. Sequencing input: PBMCs. The receptors stem from a woman aged 25 to 39 in good health and CMV-seropositive.

This rearrangement joins TRBV4-2 to TRBJ1-4, with 8 nucleotides matching TRBD1. Germline CDR1 LGHNA, CDR2 YNFKEQ. The CDR3 consists of 16 residues. Trimming at V came to 0 bases and at J to 8 bases, leaving 8 bases not matched to a gene. The CDR3 DNA is TGTGCCAGCAGCCAAGATGTCGGCAGGGGGCGAGAAAAACTGTTTTTT. Amino acids: CASSQDVGRGREKLFF.

The gene calls are TRBV6-5 and TRBJ1-1, with 9 bases matching TRBD1. This CDR3 is built from 15 residues. The V gene's germline CDR1 is MNHEY and CDR2 SVGAGI. With 2 bases clipped from V and 3 bases from J, the junction kept 4 bases outside the gene matches. This CDR3 is CASSYLTGGDTEAFF. Here the CDR3 DNA reads TGTGCCAGCAGTTACCTGACAGGGGGTGACACTGAAGCTTTCTTT.

The chain carries TRBV4-1 and TRBJ1-1; a possible D gene is TRBD1 (5 bases). The CDR3 consists of 13 residues. V was pared by 4 bases and J by 4 bases, with 10 bases between. The germline gives CDR1 MGHRA, CDR2 YSYEKL. As DNA, the CDR3 is TGCGCCAGCAGCCTCGGGGGGAGCACTGAAGCTTTCTTT. Protein product: CASSLGGSTEAFF.

This clone turned up a few times. This chain connects TRBV28 to TRBJ2-7, with D maybe TRBD2 (5 bases). V dropped 6 bases and J dropped 1 base, with 13 bases sitting between them. Per the germline V gene, CDR1 is MDHEN and CDR2 is SYDVKM. CDR3 length equals 14 residues. CDR3 nucleotides: TGTGCCAGCAGCCGGGATTCCGTATCCTACGAGCAGTACTTC. This codes for CASSRDSVSYEQYF.

The genes are TRBV29-1 and TRBJ2-7; 9 bases match TRBD2. CDR3 length: 14 residues. Germline loops: CDR1 SQVTM, CDR2 ANQGSEA. Unmatched junction bases numbered 7, after V lost 4 bases and J lost 3 bases. This chain's CDR3 is CSVGGGRAGYEQYF. In DNA, the CDR3 is TGCAGCGTTGGGGGCGGGAGGGCCGGCTACGAGCAGTACTTC.

In DNA, the CDR3 is TGTGCCAGCAGTTACGGGCTTTCCGGGACACTATATTACTTC. It translates to CASSYGLSGTLYYF. J is TRBJ2-7 and V is TRBV27, with a weak D call TRBD1 (6 bases). Germline CDR1 MNHEY, CDR2 SMNVEV (reference sequence). The CDR3 is 14 residues long. Trimming took 4 bases from V and 13 from J, leaving 23 bases between them.

The chain links TRBV11-2 to TRBJ2-3; 7 nucleotides align to TRBD1. CDR3 length equals 15 residues. Germline loops: CDR1 SGHAT, CDR2 FQNNGV. V lost 2 bases to trimming and J lost 3 bases; unmatched junction nucleotides: 5. The CDR3 DNA reads as TGTGCCAGCAGCTTACTACAGGGGATGACAGATACGCAGTATTTT. As protein: CASSLLQGMTDTQYF.

The chain couples TRBV5-1 to TRBJ2-1, with TRBD1 identical over 7 bases. The CDR3 extends over 16 amino acids. V lost 0 bases, J lost 6 bases, and 9 bases stayed unmatched. Germline lookup yields CDR1 SGHRS and CDR2 YFSETQ. CDR3 DNA: TGCGCCAGCAGCTTGGCACGGACAGGAGTAGGCAATGAGCAGTTCTTC. Amino acids: CASSLARTGVGNEQFF.

This sequence joins TRBV7-9 and TRBJ2-6; D call uncertain. The V gene lost 1 base and the J gene lost 1 base, with 5 bases spanning the gap. The CDR3 has 15 amino acids. Germline V CDR1 and CDR2: SEHNR, FQNEAQ (reference sequence). CDR3 residues: CASSLGRSGANVLTF. The CDR3 coding sequence is TGTGCCAGCAGCTTAGGGCGGTCTGGGGCCAACGTCCTGACTTTC.

V and J are TRBV19 and TRBJ2-1; a weak D match, TRBD1 (6 bases). The CDR3 is made up of 15 amino acids. Germline V gene lookup returns CDR1 LNHDA and CDR2 SQIVND (reference sequence). V lost 3 bases, J lost 10 bases, and 19 bases lay in between. CDR3 nucleotide sequence: TGTGCCAGTAGTATCATCACAGGGATGGCGGGCGAGCAGTTCTTC. Amino acids: CASSIITGMAGEQFF.

The CDR3 nucleotides are TGTGCCAGCAGCTTGAAGGGGGGAGGGCCGGGGCAGTTCTTC. It is translated as CASSLKGGGPGQFF. This chain connects TRBV5-6 to TRBJ2-1, with D perhaps matching TRBD2 (7 bases). CDR1 SGHDT and CDR2 YYEEEE come from the germline V gene. The length of the CDR3 is 14 residues. With 1 base removed from V and 12 bases from J, the gap between germline ends came to 17 bases.

This clone is termed medium-sized. V is TRBV11-1 and J is TRBJ2-7, with TRBD2 matching over 8 bases. With V trimmed by 3 bases and J by 2 bases, 3 bases remained unmatched. This CDR3 comprises 14 residues. Per the germline V gene, CDR1 is SGHAT and CDR2 is FQDESV (reference sequence). The CDR3, as DNA: TGTGCCAGCAGCTTCGGGAGGGCGGCCTACGAGCAGTACTTC. Translating gives CASSFGRAAYEQYF.

The chain links TRBV4-1 to TRBJ2-7, with TRBD2 matching over 9 bases. This CDR3 has 16 amino acids. Germline loops: CDR1 MGHRA, CDR2 YSYEKL. V dropped 0 bases and J dropped 3; count of bases not matched to a gene: 6. The CDR3 reads CASSQDAGGTSYEQYF. CDR3 DNA: TGCGCCAGCAGCCAAGATGCGGGGGGGACAAGCTACGAGCAGTACTTC.